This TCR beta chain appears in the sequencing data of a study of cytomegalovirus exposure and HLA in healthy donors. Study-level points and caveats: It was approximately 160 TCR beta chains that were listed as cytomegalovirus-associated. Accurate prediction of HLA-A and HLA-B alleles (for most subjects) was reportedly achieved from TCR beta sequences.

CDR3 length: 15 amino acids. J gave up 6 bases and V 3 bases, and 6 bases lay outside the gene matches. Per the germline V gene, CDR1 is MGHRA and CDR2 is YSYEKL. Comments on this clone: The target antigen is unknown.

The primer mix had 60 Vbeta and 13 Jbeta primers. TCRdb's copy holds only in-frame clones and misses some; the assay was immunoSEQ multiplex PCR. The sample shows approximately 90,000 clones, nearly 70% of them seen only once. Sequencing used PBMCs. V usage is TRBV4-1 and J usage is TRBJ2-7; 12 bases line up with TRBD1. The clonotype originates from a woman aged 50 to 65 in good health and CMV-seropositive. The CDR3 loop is CASSQGQGAPGEQYF. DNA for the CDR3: TGCGCCAGCAGCCAGGGACAGGGGGCCCCGGGCGAGCAGTACTTC.